This record covers a single TCR beta chain. What it binds is not known. The sample belongs to a study of shared clonotypes between healthy human individuals. Broader study findings: Generation of non-shared clonotypes was less probable than generation of clonotypes shared by all four donors.

Memory CD4+ cells were the fraction left after CD45RA+ naive selection. The CDR3 is 15 residues long. The V end was cut by 3 bases, the J end by 4 bases, with 14 bases between. CDR1 is SGDLS, CDR2 YYNGEE, per germline. Sequenced by immunoSEQ multiplex PCR; TCRdb stores in-frame clones only, minus some. This sample has roughly 1,500,000 clones; about 98% occur once, and the top ten carry about 0.45%. The receptor's source is a young man in good health. The specimen sequenced was naive CD4+ T cells sorted from blood. Documented subset: CD45RA+ positively selected. This chain joins TRBV9 and TRBJ1-5, with D tentatively TRBD1 (5 bases). This CDR3 is CASSAGTGLNQPQHF. The CDR3 nucleotides read TGTGCCAGCAGCGCAGGTACGGGGCTTAATCAGCCCCAGCATTTT.